The rows below give T cell receptor beta chains drawn from one sample of a study of T cells after posttransplantation cyclophosphamide. Assay used: immunoSEQ multiplex PCR; TCRdb lists only in-frame clones, some missing. In the table there are 4,500 to 6,000 clones, approximately 70% of which are singletons. The starting material was PBMCs, obtained around 290 days after allogeneic stem cell transplant with calcineurin inhibitor and methotrexate. The source is a female patient aged 50-60 years who received an allogeneic stem cell transplant from an unrelated donor, was CMV-positive, and had acute and chronic GVHD. The T cells may come from the graft donor. The CDR3 runs from the conserved cysteine through the conserved F or W. Each record gives: clone size, V gene, J gene, D gene, CDR3 DNA, CDR3 protein. A D gene is named only where the DNA matches it firmly. Clone size is shown for a subset of rows, as once, few, many or a class of expanded clone.

>few|TRBV14|TRBJ1-2|.
TGTGCCAGCAGCCAAGATCAGCGCATCGACTATGGCTACACCTTC
CASSQDQRIDYGYTF
>few|TRBV11-3|TRBJ2-7|TRBD1
TGTGCCAGCAGCTTAGGGGGACAGGGATCCTACGAGCAGTACTTC
CASSLGGQGSYEQYF
>.|TRBV13|TRBJ2-1|.
TGTGCCAGCAGCTTAAGCTTGAGGGAGCAGTTCTTC
CASSLSLREQFF
>few|TRBV5-4|TRBJ2-7|TRBD2
TGTGCCAGCAGCTTCCCTAGCGGGGGGACCTACGAGCAGTACTTC
CASSFPSGGTYEQYF
>.|TRBV29-1|TRBJ1-3|.
TGCAGCGCCAAACAGGACTCTGGAAACACCATATATTTT
CSAKQDSGNTIYF
>few|TRBV5-5|TRBJ1-2|TRBD1
TGTGCCAGCAGCCCTATGACAGGGGATGTTGGCTACACCTTC
CASSPMTGDVGYTF
>.|TRBV2|TRBJ1-1|.
TGTGCCAGCAGGCTAAGACAGAACACTGAAGCTTTCTTT
CASRLRQNTEAFF
>.|TRBV25-1|TRBJ1-2|TRBD1
TGTGCCAGCAGTGAATACAGGACAGGGGGCGCCTACGGGAGCGGCTACACCTTC
CASSEYRTGGAYGSGYTF
>once|TRBV6-5|TRBJ1-3|.
TGTGCCAGCAGTACAGGACAGACCCATGGAAACACCATATATTTT
CASSTGQTHGNTIYF
>.|TRBV29-1|TRBJ1-4|.
TGCAGCGTATTTGCGGGGCTGGCTAATGAAAAACTGTTTTTT
CSVFAGLANEKLFF
>.|TRBV27|TRBJ2-1|.
TGTGCCAGCAGTCCAACCAGGGGGAGGTACAATGAGCAGTTCTTC
CASSPTRGRYNEQFF
>once|TRBV6-5|TRBJ2-7|TRBD2
TGTGCCAGCAGTCTACTAGCGTACGGCGAGCAGTACTTC
CASSLLAYGEQYF
>few|TRBV27|TRBJ2-5|TRBD1
TGTGCCAGCAGCCACCGGGACAGGGGGCAGAAGACCCAGTACTTC
CASSHRDRGQKTQYF
>.|TRBV5-6|TRBJ2-7|.
TGTGCCAGCAGCTGGGGGGTCGGGACAGCGCCCTACTACGAGCAGTACTTC
CASSWGVGTAPYYEQYF
>.|TRBV7-9|TRBJ2-7|.
TGTGCCAGCAGCTTAGCGGGGGGACGGTCCTACGAGCAGTACTTC
CASSLAGGRSYEQYF
>.|TRBV27|TRBJ2-7|TRBD1
TGTGCCAGCAGTGTAACTCGACAGGGCAGCAACGAGCAGTACTTC
CASSVTRQGSNEQYF
>.|TRBV5-4|TRBJ2-1|TRBD2
TGTGCCAGCAGCTTTGCGGGACTAGGGGTCGGCGAGCAGTTCTTC
CASSFAGLGVGEQFF
>few|TRBV19|TRBJ2-3|.
TGTGCCAGTAGTATAGGAGCGGCTAGCACAGATACGCAGTATTTT
CASSIGAASTDTQYF
>few|TRBV11-2|TRBJ2-5|TRBD2
TGTGCCAGCAGCAGGGGGACTAGCGGAAAAGAGACCCAGTACTTC
CASSRGTSGKETQYF
>.|TRBV5-1|TRBJ2-2|.
TGCGCCAGCAGCTTGGGGCACAGGGATCCCGGGGAGCTGTTTTTT
CASSLGHRDPGELFF
>.|TRBV7-8|TRBJ1-5|TRBD1
TGTGCCAGCAGCATAACGACAGGGCAGCAGCCCCAGCATTTT
CASSITTGQQPQHF
>.|TRBV27|TRBJ2-2|TRBD1
TGTGCCAGCAGTCCAAGGGGGCCGAACACCGGGGAGCTGTTTTTT
CASSPRGPNTGELFF
>.|TRBV30|TRBJ1-2|.
TGTGCCTGGAACCCCGGGGTAAACTATGGCTACACCTTC
CAWNPGVNYGYTF
>.|TRBV15|TRBJ2-3|TRBD2
TGTGCCACCAGCAGAGATGGGGGAGGGCCAGCAGATACGCAGTATTTT
CATSRDGGGPADTQYF
>once|TRBV7-8|TRBJ2-1|TRBD1
TGTGCCAGCAGCAATAACAGGGGCGGTGAGCAGTTCTTC
CASSNNRGGEQFF
>.|TRBV10-2|TRBJ1-3|TRBD1
TGCGCCAGCAGGGGAACTGCAGGGGGTAACGCTGGAAACACCATATATTTT
CASRGTAGGNAGNTIYF
>.|TRBV5-1|TRBJ2-2|.
TGCGCCAGCAGCTTGGGGGAGTCGTACACCGGGGAGCTGTTTTTT
CASSLGESYTGELFF
>.|TRBV5-1|TRBJ1-5|TRBD1
TGCGCCAGCAGCTTACAGGGGGCAGAGCAGCCCCAGCATTTT
CASSLQGAEQPQHF
>.|TRBV28|TRBJ2-7|TRBD1
TGTGCCAGCAGCTTAGGGGGACAGGGATCCTACGAGCAGTACTTC
CASSLGGQGSYEQYF
>.|TRBV11-2|TRBJ1-2|TRBD1
TGTGCCAGCAGCTCGGACAGGGGGCTTTATGGCTACACCTTC
CASSSDRGLYGYTF
>.|TRBV5-1|TRBJ2-7|TRBD2
TGCGCCAGCAGCTCAGGGACTAGCGGAAGCTCCTACGAGCAGTACTTC
CASSSGTSGSSYEQYF
>.|TRBV28|TRBJ2-5|TRBD1
TGTGCCAGCAGTATGTCCGGGACAGGGTATCAAGAGACCCAGTACTTC
CASSMSGTGYQETQYF
>.|TRBV30|TRBJ2-5|TRBD2
TGTGCCTGTACAGCGGGGGGCCGGGAGACCCAGTACTTC
CACTAGGRETQYF
>few|TRBV28|TRBJ2-7|.
TGTGCCAGCAGCCCGATACCAGCGGGCCACCTGAACTACGAGCAGTACTTC
CASSPIPAGHLNYEQYF
>.|TRBV6-1|TRBJ1-2|.
TGTGCCATCGCCGTGGGAGTTTGGTATGGCTACACCTTC
CAIAVGVWYGYTF
>.|TRBV5-1|TRBJ2-7|.
TGCGCCAGCAGCTTGGATTCGGACGAGCAGTACTTC
CASSLDSDEQYF
>.|TRBV13|TRBJ1-2|.
TGTGCCAGCAGCATAGAGGGGCAGGTTGATGGCTACACCTTC
CASSIEGQVDGYTF
>.|TRBV5-6|TRBJ1-1|.
TGTGCCAGCAGCTTTTTATCAGGGGTCTTGAACACTGAAGCTTTCTTT
CASSFLSGVLNTEAFF
>.|TRBV2|TRBJ1-1|.
TGTGCCAGCAGTCTGACTGCTCTGAACACTGAAGCTTTCTTT
CASSLTALNTEAFF
>.|TRBV5-1|TRBJ1-1|TRBD1
TGCGCCAGCAGCTTGTTTTGGGGACAGGCTAACACTGAAGCTTTCTTT
CASSLFWGQANTEAFF
>.|TRBV5-4|TRBJ2-3|TRBD2
TGTGCCAGCAGCTCTATAGCGGGAGGGCTTGGCACAGATACGCAGTATTTT
CASSSIAGGLGTDTQYF
>.|TRBV5-4|TRBJ2-2|TRBD2
TGTGCCAGCAGCCCCCGCGGGGGAAAGACCGGGGAGCTGTTTTTT
CASSPRGGKTGELFF
>.|TRBV5-4|TRBJ2-3|.
TGTGCCAGCAGCTTGTTTTTTACTAGCACAGATACGCAGTATTTT
CASSLFFTSTDTQYF
>.|TRBV5-1|TRBJ2-7|TRBD1
TGCGCCAGCAGCTTGGCCCCCGACAGGGAGCGACCCTACGAGCAGTACTTC
CASSLAPDRERPYEQYF
>.|TRBV21-1|TRBJ2-3|.
TGTGCCAGCAGCAGAGACAGTCCCCCTTCCCCAGATACGCAGTATTTT
CASSRDSPPSPDTQYF
>.|TRBV5-4|TRBJ2-1|.
TGTGCCAGCAGTGGGGGCGGGGGCGGCTCCTACAATGAGCAGTTCTTC
CASSGGGGGSYNEQFF
>few|TRBV4-1|TRBJ1-5|.
TGCGCCAGCAGCCTTGGGAGGAATCAGCCCCAGCATTTT
CASSLGRNQPQHF
>.|TRBV6-5|TRBJ1-5|.
TGTGCCAGCACGGGGGAGGGATTGAGCAATCAGCCCCAGCATTTT
CASTGEGLSNQPQHF
>.|TRBV4-2|TRBJ1-1|.
TGTGCCAGCAGCCAAGGGGGGGGGATGAGTACTGAAGCTTTCTTT
CASSQGGGMSTEAFF
>.|TRBV11-2|TRBJ2-5|.
TGTGCCAGCAGCTTAGAGGTCAGAGAGACCCAGTACTTC
CASSLEVRETQYF